These 32 T cell receptor beta chains were all obtained from the same sample, sequenced in a study of regulatory T cells in long-lasting Graves disease. The TCR beta library used iRepertoire HTBI primers with Arm-PCR amplification of CDR3. Each CDR3 protein gets one entry after TCRdb re-called the multiplex PCR reads with MiXCR. This table holds some 440,000 distinct CDR3 sequences, roughly 20% found once. The time point: persistent/refractory GD, antithyroid drugs over 5 years with positive TRAb. RNA extracted from PBMCs served as the sequencing template. The sequencing here drew on peripheral blood mononuclear cells (PBMCs), taken when the disease was refractory, from a patient treated with antithyroid drugs. The receptors here all came from a female donor with Graves disease.

This clonotype was seen at least ten times. This chain connects TRBV30 to TRBJ2-7; D remains ambiguous. This CDR3 has 13 residues. V was clipped by 3 bases and J by 3 bases, with 12 bases between them. CDR1 GTSNPN and CDR2 SVGIG come from the germline V gene (reference sequence). The CDR3 nucleotides are TGTGCCTGGAGCGGGCAGGCCGGCTACGAGCAGTACTTC. Amino acid sequence: CAWSGQAGYEQYF.

This clonotype has a handful of counts. No DNA is shown, since the ends of the CDR3 on it are uncertain; the CDR3 is the one TCRdb lists. J is TRBJ1-2 and V is TRBV12-3 or TRBV12-4. The CDR3 contains 14 residues when both ends are counted. CDR3: CASSTSDVTEGYTF.

In its sample, this clonotype was seen a few times. The chain is built from TRBV15 and TRBJ1-4; D ambiguous. The V and J ends lost 0 bases and 3 bases respectively, with 8 bases between them. This CDR3 is built from 15 residues. Germline CDR1 LNHNV, CDR2 YYDKDF (reference sequence). Written as DNA, the CDR3 is TGTGCCACCAGCAGAGATTCCTTCTCTAATGAAAAACTGTTTTTT. Translated: CATSRDSFSNEKLFF.

J is TRBJ2-3 and V is TRBV7-2; the match to TRBD2 covers 14 bases. CDR1 and CDR2 (germline): SGHTA, FQGNSA. The CDR3 runs to 18 residues. Losses at the gene ends were 2 bases for V and 4 bases for J; bases not matched to a gene: 8. The CDR3 loop reads CASSLWRTSGRSADTQYF. The CDR3 DNA reads TGTGCCAGCAGCTTATGGAGGACTAGCGGGAGGTCAGCAGATACGCAGTATTTT.

This clonotype was seen at least ten times. The V gene is TRBV5-1, the J gene TRBJ2-7; 8 bases align to TRBD1. After removal of 1 base from V and 2 bases from J, the junction contained 8 bases not matched to a gene. This CDR3 region has 16 residues. Germline-derived CDR1 and CDR2 are SGHRS and YFSETQ. CDR3 coding DNA: TGCGCCAGCAGCTTGAGCCCGTCGACAGGGGCCTACGAGCAGTACTTC. This gives the protein CASSLSPSTGAYEQYF.

This clonotype has at least ten counts. This chain links TRBV6-2 or TRBV6-3 with TRBJ1-5; D is unresolved. The CDR3 contains 12 residues. Germline CDR1 MNHEY, CDR2 SVGEGT. Trimming pared 10 bases from V and 3 bases from J, leaving 10 bases between. The CDR3 region has the DNA TGTGCCACCTGTGGACCCAATCAGCCCCAGCATTTT. Its protein is CATCGPNQPQHF.

This clonotype was seen ten or more times. The chain couples TRBV2 to TRBJ2-7; the D gene is possibly TRBD2 (5 bases). The ends were cut back, 4 bases at V and 2 bases at J, with 12 bases in the middle. The CDR3 is made up of 14 amino acids. Per germline, CDR1 SNHLY and CDR2 FYNNEI. CDR3 nucleotides: TGTGCCAGCAGTGGAAGGACTCCGCCCTACGAGCAGTACTTC. This translates into CASSGRTPPYEQYF. The full variable domain, completed using reference TRBV2 and TRBJ2-7, is EPEVTQTPSHQVTQMGQEVILRCVPISNHLYFYWYRQILGQKVEFLVSFYNNEISEKSEIFDDQFSVERPDGSNFTLKIRSTKLEDSAMYFCASSGRTPPYEQYFGPGTRLTVT.

Remarks on this clonotype: Germline and junction disagree at one end, which may indicate a read error. The J gene is TRBJ1-1, the V gene TRBV5-1, with D possibly matching TRBD1 (5 bases). This CDR3 spans 15 amino acids. Germline CDR1 reads SGHRS; CDR2 reads YFSETQ. The CDR3 here is CASSLVGVMNTGAFF. The CDR3 coding sequence is TGCGCCAGCAGCTTGGTGGGGGTAATGAACACTGGAGCTTTCTTT.

The chain links TRBV6-9 to TRBJ1-1, with 9 bases lining up with TRBD1. The CDR3 extends over 14 amino acids. The junction had 3 bases not matched to a gene; V was cut back by 4 bases and J by 3 bases. Germline CDR1 is MNHGY and CDR2 is SVAAGI. CDR3 bases: TGTGCCAGCAGTTTTACAGGGGGCCACACTGAAGCTTTCTTT. Translated: CASSFTGGHTEAFF.

This clonotype was found many times. CDR3 bases: TGTGCCTGGAGGGCTGGACTAGCGGGATCCGAGCAGTACTTC. Protein sequence: CAWRAGLAGSEQYF. The rearrangement uses TRBV30 and TRBJ2-7; 12 bases match TRBD2. Trimming removed 3 bases from V and 6 bases from J; junction bases left unmatched: 6. The germline CDR1 and CDR2 sequences are GTSNPN and SVGIG (reference sequence). The CDR3 has 14 amino acids.

The rearrangement joins TRBV12-3 or TRBV12-4 to TRBJ2-7, with 9 nucleotides matching TRBD2. Germline trimming cut 7 bases from V and 7 bases from J; bases unmatched to any gene: 11. The CDR3 covers 14 residues. The CDR3: CASNVAGVKKEQYF. CDR3 sequence (DNA): TGTGCCAGCAACGTAGCGGGGGTCAAAAAGGAGCAGTACTTC.

This clonotype was seen ten or more times. In DNA, the CDR3 is TGTGCCAGCAGTTTCGGTTTTGGCTACACCTTC. Its translation: CASSFGFGYTF. The chain is built from TRBV28 and TRBJ1-2, with unresolved D. Trimming cost V 3 bases and J 7 bases, with 6 bases left between them. This CDR3 is built from 11 residues. Germline V CDR1 and CDR2: MDHEN, SYDVKM.

About this clonotype itself: With a much larger clone just one base away, this may be a read error. This rearrangement joins TRBV28 to TRBJ2-7; 8 nucleotides align to TRBD1. CDR1 is MDHEN and CDR2 is SYDVKM in the germline V gene. The CDR3 spans 14 residues. The CDR3 nucleotides are TGTGCCAGCAGGGACAGGGTACGGGCCTACGGGCAGTACTTC. As protein: CASRDRVRAYGQYF. Combining the CDR3 with reference TRBV28 and TRBJ2-7 gives the whole variable domain DVKVTQSSRYLVKRTGEKVFLECVQDMDHENMFWYRQDPGLGLRLIYFSYDVKMKEKGDIPEGYSVSREKKERFSLILESASTNQTSMYLCASRDRVRAYGQYFGPGTRLTVT.

Ten or more counts support this clonotype. The gene calls are TRBV6-1 and TRBJ1-5, with 8 bases lining up with TRBD1. CDR1 is MNHNS, CDR2 SASEGT, per germline. The CDR3 has 15 residues. J was trimmed by 7 bases and V by 6 bases; bases with no gene match: 11. CDR3 in DNA: TGTGCCAGCAGACCTACAGGGGGTGAGGGCCAGCCCCAGCATTTT. Translating it yields CASRPTGGEGQPQHF.

CDR3 sequence: CASSYPLDGSNTEAFF. The CDR3 DNA reads as TGTGCCAGCAGTTACCCTCTGGACGGCTCGAACACTGAAGCTTTCTTT. The chain has TRBV6-2 or TRBV6-3 and TRBJ1-1; no definite D call. The CDR3 has 16 residues. Germline V gives CDR1 MNHEY, CDR2 SVGEGT. V lost 2 bases and J 1 base, leaving 14 bases between the germline ends.

This sequence joins TRBV19 and TRBJ1-5, with a weak D call TRBD1 (6 bases). This CDR3 has 18 residues. CDR1 is LNHDA, CDR2 SQIVND, per germline (reference sequence). The V end lost 3 bases, the J end lost 4 bases, and 22 bases lay between the germline ends. The CDR3 coding sequence is TGTGCCAGTAGTATGTTTAGCACGGGGGCAGGGCAAAATCAGCCCCAGCATTTT. Its protein is CASSMFSTGAGQNQPQHF.

V usage is TRBV6-2 or TRBV6-3 and J usage is TRBJ1-3, with D perhaps matching TRBD1 (5 bases). The CDR3 covers 15 residues. The V end was cut by 5 bases, the J end by 0 bases, with 11 bases between. The germline V gene has CDR1 MNHEY and CDR2 SVGEGT. CDR3 DNA: TGTGCCAGCAGTGAGGGACCCGACTCTGGAAACACCATATATTTT. Protein sequence: CASSEGPDSGNTIYF.

This clonotype appeared a few times. CDR3: CASSLASGVPEAFF. The CDR3 DNA reads as TGCGCCAGCAGCTTGGCCTCAGGTGTGCCTGAAGCTTTCTTT. The rearrangement uses TRBV5-1 and TRBJ1-1; no reliable D call. Trimming cost V 0 bases and J 6 bases, with 12 bases left between them. The CDR3 is 14 residues long. The germline V gene encodes CDR1 SGHRS and CDR2 YFSETQ.

There are many counts of this clonotype. The gene calls are TRBV6-2 or TRBV6-3 and TRBJ1-2; no definite D call. The germline V gene has CDR1 MNHEY and CDR2 SVGEGT. V was trimmed by 5 bases and J by 14 bases, leaving 12 bases between them. CDR3 length equals 10 residues. In DNA, the CDR3 is TGTGCCAGCAGTGGACCCCTGGTGACCTTC. It codes for CASSGPLVTF.

The gene calls are TRBV10-3 and TRBJ1-1, with D unresolved. CDR1 ENHRY and CDR2 SYGVKD come from the germline V gene. The CDR3 sequence is 13 residues long. Trimming stripped 0 bases from V and 8 bases from J, with 10 bases between. The CDR3 here is CAISESAAREAFF. CDR3 nucleotide sequence: TGTGCCATCAGTGAGTCTGCCGCGCGGGAAGCTTTCTTT.

The gene calls are TRBV24-1 and TRBJ2-1, with TRBD1 identical over 7 bases. Germline V gives CDR1 KGHDR, CDR2 SFDVKD. With 1 base clipped from V and 5 bases from J, the junction kept 4 bases outside the gene matches. There are 15 residues in the CDR3. The CDR3 sequence is CATSDFPGQDNEQFF. CDR3 nucleotide sequence: TGTGCCACCAGTGATTTCCCCGGACAGGACAATGAGCAGTTCTTC.

This clonotype was seen ten or more times. The chain joins TRBV19 to TRBJ2-7; TRBD2 aligns across 8 bases. This CDR3 region has 14 residues. Germline CDR1 reads LNHDA; CDR2 reads SQIVND (reference sequence). The V gene end was trimmed by 3 bases and the J gene end by 3 bases; junction bases not matched to a gene: 4. CDR3 coding DNA: TGTGCCAGTAGTATTTCAGCGGGAGACTACGAGCAGTACTTC. Encoded protein: CASSISAGDYEQYF.

This clonotype was recorded many times. The chain links TRBV20-1 to TRBJ2-7, with D perhaps being TRBD1 or TRBD2 (5 bases each). Per germline, CDR1 DFQATT and CDR2 SNEGSKA (reference sequence). CDR3 length: 15 residues. V was trimmed by 5 bases and J by 0 bases, leaving 17 bases between them. CDR3 sequence: CSAEPTGLTSYEQYF. The CDR3 DNA follows: TGCAGTGCTGAACCCACGGGGCTGACCTCCTACGAGCAGTACTTC.

V and J are TRBV27 and TRBJ2-7; D call uncertain. The length of the CDR3 is 15 residues. In germline, CDR1 is MNHEY, CDR2 SMNVEV (reference sequence). With 4 bases removed from V and 0 bases from J, the gap between germline ends came to 13 bases. The CDR3 sequence: CASSWAAPGSYEQYF. CDR3 sequence (DNA): TGTGCCAGCAGTTGGGCTGCACCCGGCTCCTACGAGCAGTACTTC.

The rearrangement links TRBV9 to TRBJ2-2; D gene ambiguous. V was trimmed by 0 bases and J by 9 bases, leaving 12 bases between them. This CDR3 is built from 14 residues. Germline CDR1 and CDR2: SGDLS and YYNGEE. In DNA, the CDR3 is TGTGCCAGCAGCGTAGGTCTAGGGTCCCGGGAGCTGTTTTTT. Protein: CASSVGLGSRELFF.

This clonotype was counted ten times or more. This chain uses TRBV12-3 or TRBV12-4 with TRBJ2-5; 10 bases agree with TRBD1. V shed 3 bases and J 3 bases; nucleotides not matched to a gene: 7. The CDR3 totals 16 residues. The CDR3 region has the DNA TGTGCCAGCAGTTTTTCGTACGGGACAGGGGAAGAGACCCAGTACTTC. Amino acids: CASSFSYGTGEETQYF.

This clonotype showed up many times. V gene TRBV18 combines with J gene TRBJ2-7; no reliable D call. The CDR3 loop spans 12 amino acids. V lost 8 bases and J 3 bases, leaving 11 bases between the germline ends. In germline, CDR1 is KGHSH, CDR2 LQKENI. The CDR3 nucleotides read TGTGCCAGCGCCGACGTAGGCTACGAGCAGTACTTC. This codes for CASADVGYEQYF. Full variable domain (remainder filled in from reference TRBV18 and TRBJ2-7): NAGVMQNPRHLVRRRGQEARLRCSPMKGHSHVYWYRQLPEEGLKFMVYLQKENIIDESGMPKERFSAEFPKEGPSILRIQQVVRGDSAAYFCASADVGYEQYFGPGTRLTVT.

The V and J genes are TRBV6-5 and TRBJ2-7; D not certain. The ends were cut back, 2 bases at V and 2 bases at J, with 7 bases in the middle. From germline, CDR1 is MNHEY and CDR2 SVGAGI. The CDR3 is made up of 13 amino acids. CDR3 sequence reads: CASSYGLAYEQYF. The CDR3 DNA is TGTGCCAGCAGTTACGGCCTGGCCTACGAGCAGTACTTC.

This clonotype appeared many times. The chain has TRBV2 and TRBJ1-1, with 7 bases identical to TRBD1. The germline V gene has CDR1 SNHLY and CDR2 FYNNEI. This CDR3 region has 15 residues. Germline trimming cut 3 bases from V and 1 base from J; bases unmatched to any gene: 5. DNA of the CDR3: TGTGCCAGCAGTGAGACAGGGATAAAGAACACTGAAGCTTTCTTT. As protein: CASSETGIKNTEAFF.

This clonotype appeared many times. This chain uses TRBV25-1 with TRBJ2-5; the D gene could be TRBD1 or TRBD2 (5 bases each). Trimming left V 8 bases short and J 1 base short, with 23 bases between. CDR1 is MGHDK, CDR2 SYGVNS, per germline. CDR3 length equals 17 residues. The CDR3 region is CASSPPGRRNRQETQYF. Written as DNA, the CDR3 is TGTGCCAGCTCCCCCCCGGGGCGGAGGAACCGCCAAGAGACCCAGTACTTC.

This clonotype has a handful of counts. This chain connects TRBV11-2 to TRBJ1-1; tentative D call: TRBD1 (5 bases). CDR1 SGHAT and CDR2 FQNNGV come from the germline V gene. The CDR3 runs 13 residues. The V gene lost 5 bases and the J gene lost 11 bases, with 18 bases spanning the gap. CDR3 region: CASSPGGNVLAFF. The CDR3 nucleotides are TGTGCCAGCAGCCCTGGGGGTAATGTTTTGGCTTTCTTT.

This clonotype occurred a few times. J is TRBJ2-7 and V is TRBV6-2 or TRBV6-3, with 7 nucleotides matching TRBD1. The length of the CDR3 is 12 residues. The V and J ends lost 7 bases and 6 bases, in that order; junction bases with no gene match: 6. Germline-derived CDR1 and CDR2 are MNHEY and SVGEGT. The CDR3 DNA follows: TGTGCCAGCAAGCTACAGGGGTTCGAGCAGTACTTC. Translation gives CASKLQGFEQYF.